One sample yielded the 27 T cell receptor beta chains listed below, sequenced in a study of T cell responses to AZD1222 COVID-19 vaccine. The table came from immunoSEQ multiplex PCR; TCRdb's copy has only in-frame clones and leaves some out. The sample carries 100,000 to 150,000 clones, 80% to 90% recorded once. Sequencing was performed on peripheral blood, taken on day 0 of AZD1222 vaccination. These receptor sequences come from an adult in good health.

This clone has just a few counts. CDR3 DNA sequence: TGTGCCAGCAGCTCGGGACGGCCGGATGAAAAACTGTTTTTT. Translated, it gives CASSSGRPDEKLFF. V and J are TRBV7-9 and TRBJ1-4; a possible D gene is TRBD1 (5 bases). This CDR3 comprises 14 residues. Trimming removed 4 bases from V and 6 bases from J, with 12 bases in between. The V gene's germline CDR1 is SEHNR and CDR2 FQNEAQ (reference sequence).

The chain recombines TRBV5-1 with TRBJ2-3, with D hard to call. The germline gives CDR1 SGHRS, CDR2 YFSETQ. This CDR3 contains 15 residues. The V gene lost 3 bases and the J gene lost 6 bases, with 17 bases spanning the gap. CDR3 in DNA: TGCGCCAGCAGCTGGATTGGGGAAGCTTCCGATACGCAGTATTTT. This translates into CASSWIGEASDTQYF.

The chain employs TRBV10-3 and TRBJ2-7, with unresolved D. The V end was cut by 0 bases, the J end by 0 bases, with 9 bases between. The CDR3 consists of 15 residues. CDR1 is ENHRY, CDR2 SYGVKD, per germline. This CDR3 is CAISESQETSYEQYF. The CDR3, as DNA: TGTGCCATCAGTGAGTCCCAGGAGACCTCCTACGAGCAGTACTTC.

V is TRBV5-1 and J is TRBJ1-1; TRBD1 is a possible D gene (6 bases). Trimming left V 0 bases short and J 0 bases short, with 9 bases between. This CDR3 has 15 residues. Germline values: CDR1 SGHRS, CDR2 YFSETQ. CDR3 in DNA: TGCGCCAGCAGCTTGGTTGGGGGCTTGAACACTGAAGCTTTCTTT. Its translation is CASSLVGGLNTEAFF.

This rearrangement joins TRBV30 to TRBJ1-1; 8 bases agree with TRBD1. The CDR3 covers 13 residues. V shed 8 bases, J shed 4 bases, and the junction held 9 bases outside the gene matches. Germline CDR1 is GTSNPN and CDR2 is SVGIG (reference sequence). CDR3 sequence: CAGHRGMGTEAFF. Here the CDR3 DNA reads TGTGCCGGCCACAGGGGGATGGGCACTGAAGCTTTCTTT.

CDR3 sequence reads: CASSSQTGNQPQHF. The CDR3 region has the DNA TGTGCCAGCAGCTCCCAAACAGGCAATCAGCCCCAGCATTTT. The chain employs TRBV11-2 and TRBJ1-5; the D is unclear. The V gene lost 4 bases and the J gene lost 2 bases, with 9 bases spanning the gap. This CDR3 has 14 amino acids. Germline V gene lookup returns CDR1 SGHAT and CDR2 FQNNGV.

This rearrangement joins TRBV6-5 to TRBJ1-2; D gene uncertain. The CDR3 consists of 12 residues. The V end was cut by 8 bases, the J end by 7 bases, with 14 bases between. From germline, CDR1 is MNHEY and CDR2 SVGAGI. CDR3 DNA sequence: TGTGCCAGCGGACTTGGGTTTGGTGGCTACACCTTC. Its translation: CASGLGFGGYTF.

The chain carries TRBV11-3 and TRBJ2-7; possible D gene TRBD1, 6 bases. Germline V lookup: CDR1 SGHNT, CDR2 YENEEA. V lost 4 bases and J lost 2, with 18 bases in between. This CDR3 spans 16 amino acids. The CDR3 nucleotides read TGTGCCAGCAGCTCACCGGGACAATCTCTCGCCTACGAGCAGTACTTC. Translating it yields CASSSPGQSLAYEQYF.

The rearrangement uses TRBV7-2 and TRBJ2-3, with D possibly matching TRBD1 (6 bases). The V end was cut by 5 bases, the J end by 4 bases, with 13 bases between. Germline V lookup: CDR1 SGHTA, CDR2 FQGNSA. This CDR3 comprises 14 residues. CDR3 coding DNA: TGTGCCAGCAGCGTCAACAGGGTCGCAGATACGCAGTATTTT. Translated: CASSVNRVADTQYF. Variable domain in full (rest from reference TRBV7-2 and TRBJ2-3): GAGVSQSPSNKVTEKGKDVELRCDPISGHTALYWYRQSLGQGLEFLIYFQGNSAPDKSGLPSDRFSAERTGGSVSTLTIQRTQQEDSAVYLCASSVNRVADTQYFGPGTRLTVL.

The chain recombines TRBV11-2 with TRBJ1-5; TRBD1 is a possible D gene (6 bases). The CDR3 has 13 amino acids. The V gene lost 5 bases and the J gene lost 7 bases, with 12 bases spanning the gap. Germline assignment: CDR1 SGHAT and CDR2 FQNNGV. The CDR3 DNA reads TGTGCCAGCAGCCAACACAGGGAACAGCCCCAGCATTTT. Translating it yields CASSQHREQPQHF. Supplemented by reference TRBV11-2 and TRBJ1-5, the full variable domain reads EAGVAQSPRYKIIEKRQSVAFWCNPISGHATLYWYQQILGQGPKLLIQFQNNGVVDDSQLPKDRFSAERLKGVDSTLKIQPAKLEDSAVYLCASSQHREQPQHFGDGTRLSIL.

This chain links TRBV11-3 with TRBJ2-1; TRBD1 agrees at 7 bases. CDR3 size: 20 residues. The germline V gene encodes CDR1 SGHNT and CDR2 YENEEA. J was trimmed by 9 bases and V by 4 bases; bases with no gene match: 27. CDR3 in DNA: TGTGCCAGCAGCTCACCTACGGGACAGAATAGGGCTAGAGGTACCGGTGAGCAGTTCTTC. This sequence encodes CASSSPTGQNRARGTGEQFF.

The chain recombines TRBV6-5 with TRBJ1-1, with D possibly TRBD1 on 6 matching bases. CDR1 and CDR2 (germline): MNHEY, SVGAGI. The CDR3 runs 15 residues. V dropped 5 bases and J dropped 3 bases, with 16 bases sitting between them. CDR3: CASSSGGQGYTEAFF. CDR3 nucleotides: TGTGCCAGCAGTAGCGGGGGGCAGGGGTACACTGAAGCTTTCTTT.

The chain employs TRBV28 and TRBJ1-4; 11 bases line up with TRBD1. Germline lookup yields CDR1 MDHEN and CDR2 SYDVKM. This CDR3 has 15 residues. The junction had 6 bases not matched to a gene; V was cut back by 6 bases and J by 6 bases. CDR3 sequence reads: CASSLVGQGDEKLFF. The CDR3 coding sequence is TGTGCCAGCAGCCTGGTGGGACAGGGGGATGAAAAACTGTTTTTT.

The CDR3 here is CASSGQGVESNQPQHF. The DNA for the CDR3 is TGTGCCAGTAGTGGACAGGGGGTCGAAAGCAATCAGCCCCAGCATTTT. The chain is built from TRBV19 and TRBJ1-5, with TRBD1 identical over 10 bases. The junction had 5 bases not matched to a gene; V was cut back by 5 bases and J by 1 base. CDR1 and CDR2 (germline): LNHDA, SQIVND (reference sequence). The CDR3 has 16 residues.

In its sample, this clone was seen a few times. The gene calls are TRBV6-6 and TRBJ1-1, with D possibly being TRBD1 (5 bases). This CDR3 spans 14 amino acids. V was pared by 6 bases and J by 1 base, with 12 bases between. CDR1 MNHNY and CDR2 SVGAGI come from the germline V gene (reference sequence). CDR3 residues: CASSLRGENTEAFF. The CDR3 DNA sequence: TGTGCCAGCAGCCTCCGGGGGGAGAACACTGAAGCTTTCTTT.

This chain joins TRBV5-6 and TRBJ2-7; perhaps D is TRBD1 or TRBD2 (6 bases each). With 2 bases removed from V and 4 bases from J, the gap between germline ends came to 13 bases. CDR3 length: 14 amino acids. Germline V gene data show CDR1 as SGHDT and CDR2 as YYEEEE. The chain's CDR3 is CASSLGGGSYEQYF. DNA of the CDR3: TGTGCCAGCAGCTTAGGAGGGGGAAGTTACGAGCAGTACTTC.

The chain recombines TRBV6-5 with TRBJ2-7, with a possible D match to TRBD1 (6 bases). Germline values: CDR1 MNHEY, CDR2 SVGAGI. The V gene lost 0 bases and the J gene lost 1 base, with 10 bases spanning the gap. This CDR3 is 15 amino acids long. In DNA form, the CDR3 reads TGTGCCAGCAGTTACTCGAAACAGGGATCCTACGAGCAGTACTTC. Translation gives CASSYSKQGSYEQYF.

The J gene is TRBJ2-7, the V gene TRBV27, with 9 bases aligning to TRBD1. This CDR3 contains 17 residues. With V trimmed by 2 bases and J by 3 bases, 11 bases remained unmatched. The germline V gene encodes CDR1 MNHEY and CDR2 SMNVEV (reference sequence). The CDR3 coding sequence is TGTGCCAGCAGTTTAAGAGGCGGGACAGGGTTTCTCTACGAGCAGTACTTC. This translates into CASSLRGGTGFLYEQYF.

The rearrangement links TRBV5-1 to TRBJ2-5; D unresolved. Germline CDR1 is SGHRS and CDR2 is YFSETQ. This CDR3 has 14 residues. V was pared by 0 bases and J by 5 bases, with 11 bases between. The CDR3 loop is CASSLAGNRETQYF. The CDR3 DNA sequence: TGCGCCAGCAGCTTGGCAGGCAACCGTGAGACCCAGTACTTC.

This clone was recorded only once. The chain couples TRBV30 to TRBJ2-1; D not resolved. Germline CDR1 is GTSNPN and CDR2 is SVGIG (reference sequence). The CDR3 loop spans 13 amino acids. V gave up 0 bases and J gave up 7 bases, with 10 bases separating them. The CDR3 DNA is TGTGCCTGGAGTGTACCTCGATTTAATGAGCAGTTCTTC. This translates into CAWSVPRFNEQFF.

The rearrangement links TRBV4-1 to TRBJ1-2; D not certain. Per germline, CDR1 MGHRA and CDR2 YSYEKL. The CDR3 totals 17 residues. The germline V and J ends were trimmed by 3 bases and 0 bases, with 17 bases remaining between them. CDR3 DNA: TGCGCCAGCAGCCAGCCAGTTTTACCACGAGCTAACTATGGCTACACCTTC. Protein: CASSQPVLPRANYGYTF.

The V call is TRBV7-2, the J call TRBJ2-2, with unresolved D. The germline V and J ends were trimmed by 5 bases and 5 bases, with 15 bases remaining between them. CDR1 is SGHTA and CDR2 is FQGNSA in the germline V gene. This CDR3 is 15 amino acids long. CDR3 nucleotide sequence: TGTGCCAGCAGCCTGTTAGCTATGCGAACCGGGGAGCTGTTTTTT. Translation gives CASSLLAMRTGELFF.

The chain has TRBV27 and TRBJ2-7, with TRBD1 matching 9 bases. In germline, CDR1 is MNHEY, CDR2 SMNVEV (reference sequence). The CDR3 is 12 amino acids. Trimming cost V 8 bases and J 8 bases; bases outside gene matches: 7. As DNA, the CDR3 is TGTGCCAGCGGCGGACAGGGGTTGAAGCAGTACTTC. Residues: CASGGQGLKQYF.

This chain uses TRBV7-9 with TRBJ2-1, with 9 bases matching TRBD1. V dropped 5 bases and J dropped 3; count of bases not matched to a gene: 5. CDR3 size: 15 residues. Germline CDR1 reads SEHNR; CDR2 reads FQNEAQ (reference sequence). The CDR3 spells CASSPGQGSYNEQFF. CDR3 nucleotide sequence: TGTGCCAGCAGCCCCGGACAGGGGAGCTACAATGAGCAGTTCTTC.

The chain uses TRBV29-1 and TRBJ1-1; 7 nucleotides line up with TRBD1. Germline values: CDR1 SQVTM, CDR2 ANQGSEA. The CDR3 runs 14 residues. After removal of 6 bases from V and 4 bases from J, the junction contained 11 bases not matched to a gene. The CDR3, as DNA: TGCAGCGTACGGGTACAGGGGCCGAGCACTGAAGCTTTCTTT. This gives the protein CSVRVQGPSTEAFF.

The V gene is TRBV27, the J gene TRBJ1-1; no definite D call. Germline V gene data show CDR1 as MNHEY and CDR2 as SMNVEV (reference sequence). This CDR3 region has 12 residues. Trimming pared 6 bases from V and 7 bases from J, leaving 12 bases between. The CDR3 loop is CASRPWAGEAFF. The CDR3 nucleotides are TGTGCCAGCAGGCCGTGGGCAGGTGAAGCTTTCTTT.

The V call is TRBV4-2, the J call TRBJ1-3; 7 bases are shared with TRBD1. From germline, CDR1 is LGHNA and CDR2 YNFKEQ. The V and J ends lost 0 bases and 4 bases, in that order; junction bases with no gene match: 3. This CDR3 is 15 amino acids long. The CDR3 DNA reads as TGTGCCAGCAGCCAAGATACGACAGGGGGAAACACCATATATTTT. Its translation: CASSQDTTGGNTIYF.